A selection of T cell receptor beta chains follows, all from one sample in a study of regulatory and conventional T cells in RAG deficiency. Data came from immunoSEQ multiplex PCR; TCRdb stores just in-frame clones and leaves some out. The sample lists about 34,000 clones, 60% to 85% occurring once. The sample also formed part of further work on regulatory T cells.

Material: CD4+ effector T cells sorted from blood. The origin of the receptors is a human donor in good health. The conserved cysteine and the conserved F or W are not part of the CDR3 here. Fields, in order: CDR3 length, V gene, CDR3 protein.

length: 15; V: TRBV4-1; CDR3: ASSQDDRDRGYNEQF
length: 12; V: TRBV30; CDR3: AWRGDSSNQPQH
length: 14; V: TRBV25-1; CDR3: ASSGELAGVNNEQF
length: 12; V: TRBV18; CDR3: ASSRFSGDGEQF
length: 14; V: TRBV5-6; CDR3: ASSALGQGVADTQY
length: 10; V: TRBV28; CDR3: ASSLSRRAAF
length: 12; V: TRBV6-5; CDR3: ASSYVQGRGTQY
length: 15; V: TRBV19; CDR3: ASTPGLAGAAGNEQY
length: 11; V: TRBV7-9; CDR3: ASGGHSNQPQH
length: 14; V: TRBV25-1; CDR3: ASSEYRERGNGELF
length: 11; V: TRBV11-3; CDR3: ASSLVGGHEQF
length: 13; V: TRBV5-1; CDR3: ASSLTGGRNTEAF
length: 12; V: TRBV19; CDR3: AINNPGQSYGYT
length: 13; V: TRBV14; CDR3: ASSQLLGGANVLT
length: 13; V: TRBV5-4; CDR3: ASSLTSGNKDEQF
length: 15; V: TRBV10-2; CDR3: ASRRDAIHSGANVLT
length: 13; V: TRBV7-9; CDR3: ASSLALRGPYEQY
length: 13; V: TRBV15; CDR3: ATSGGGTVRGEAF
length: 12; V: TRBV5-1; CDR3: ASSLEGRRETQY
length: 13; V: TRBV28; CDR3: ASSFDRGGAFAQY
length: 11; V: TRBV15; CDR3: ATSRDVGMGQF
length: 13; V: TRBV7-9; CDR3: ASNLGGPSNTEAF
length: 15; V: TRBV4-2; CDR3: ASSQDRQGWGNTEAF
length: 11; V: TRBV29-1; CDR3: SSSPRLNTEAF
length: 11; V: TRBV18; CDR3: ASSPRPKETQY
length: 16; V: TRBV13; CDR3: ASSLGLAGGPSTGELF
length: 9; V: TRBV20-1; CDR3: SALEWEEQY
length: 12; V: TRBV5-1; CDR3: ASGTGGWNTEAF
length: 12; V: TRBV6-6; CDR3: ASSQTLSNQPQH
length: 13; V: TRBV18; CDR3: ASSPPSVRGNEQY
length: 15; V: TRBV9; CDR3: ASSVGWSASSGNTIY
length: 12; V: TRBV15; CDR3: ATSRTGWDTEAF
length: 10; V: TRBV28; CDR3: ASIGRGYGHT
length: 15; V: TRBV5-1; CDR3: ASSFTGQGIAGNTIY
length: 12; V: TRBV7-6; CDR3: ASSPRTGKETQY
length: 12; V: TRBV18; CDR3: ASSPTQGGHGYT
length: 15; V: TRBV9; CDR3: ASSSRVLGSGANVLT
length: 12; V: TRBV9; CDR3: ASSVGNRNSPLH
length: 11; V: TRBV7-3; CDR3: ASSRGGYDGYT
length: 13; V: TRBV6-5; CDR3: ASSRTGGGTGELF
length: 13; V: TRBV5-1; CDR3: ASSLFPGGDTEAF
length: 13; V: TRBV19; CDR3: ASSTLDRGNNEQY
length: 12; V: TRBV7-9; CDR3: ASSLNAGSYEQY
length: 14; V: TRBV5-1; CDR3: ASSPGSGGAGETQY
length: 12; V: TRBV5-1; CDR3: ASSLSGQQETQY
length: 11; V: TRBV7-3; CDR3: ASSSGSYNEQF
length: 11; V: TRBV2; CDR3: ASRRQGGSPLH
length: 17; V: TRBV15; CDR3: ATSRDRPYRGVGNQPQH
length: 12; V: TRBV7-9; CDR3: ASSLEADTGELF
length: 13; V: TRBV19; CDR3: ATKAKGGWQETQY
length: 14; V: TRBV9; CDR3: ASSPWRGSGPGELF
length: 13; V: TRBV10-3; CDR3: AIRNGQASNYGYT
length: 15; V: TRBV11-2; CDR3: ASSPGVGRGRTGELF